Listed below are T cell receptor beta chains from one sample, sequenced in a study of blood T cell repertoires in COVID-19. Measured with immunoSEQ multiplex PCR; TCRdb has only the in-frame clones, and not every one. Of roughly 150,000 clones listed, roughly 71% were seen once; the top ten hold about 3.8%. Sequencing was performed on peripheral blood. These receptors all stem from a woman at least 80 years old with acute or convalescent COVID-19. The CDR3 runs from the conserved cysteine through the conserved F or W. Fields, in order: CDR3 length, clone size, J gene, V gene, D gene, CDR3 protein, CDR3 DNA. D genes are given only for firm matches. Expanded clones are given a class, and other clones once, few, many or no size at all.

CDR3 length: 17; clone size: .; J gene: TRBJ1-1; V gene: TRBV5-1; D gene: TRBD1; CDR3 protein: CASGPGTGTTLNTEAFF; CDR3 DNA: TGCGCCAGCGGACCCGGGACAGGGACTACCTTGAACACTGAAGCTTTCTTT
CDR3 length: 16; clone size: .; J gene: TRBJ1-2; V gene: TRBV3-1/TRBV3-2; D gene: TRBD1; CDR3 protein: CASSPNTGTGGRGYTF; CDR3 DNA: TGTGCCAGCAGCCCGAACACCGGGACAGGGGGCCGTGGCTACACCTTC
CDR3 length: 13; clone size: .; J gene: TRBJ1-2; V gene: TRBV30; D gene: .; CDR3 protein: CAWTQQGHYGYTF; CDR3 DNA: TGTGCCTGGACCCAACAGGGACACTATGGCTACACCTTC
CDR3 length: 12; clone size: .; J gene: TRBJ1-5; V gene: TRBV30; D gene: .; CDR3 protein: CAWSAGNQPQHF; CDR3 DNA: TGTGCCTGGAGCGCAGGGAATCAGCCCCAGCATTTT
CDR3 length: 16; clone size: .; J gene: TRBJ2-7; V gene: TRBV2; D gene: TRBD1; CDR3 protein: CASRPLGQGMSYEQYF; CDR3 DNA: TGTGCCAGCAGACCCCTGGGACAGGGGATGTCCTACGAGCAGTACTTC
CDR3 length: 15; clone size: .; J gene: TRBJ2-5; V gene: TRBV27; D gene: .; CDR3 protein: CASSRRGLEKETQYF; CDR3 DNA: TGTGCCAGCAGTCGGCGGGGCCTAGAGAAAGAGACCCAGTACTTC
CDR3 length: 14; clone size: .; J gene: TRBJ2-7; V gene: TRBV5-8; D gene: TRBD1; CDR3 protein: CASSQGQGVGEQYF; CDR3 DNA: TGTGCCAGCAGCCAGGGACAGGGGGTGGGTGAGCAGTACTTC
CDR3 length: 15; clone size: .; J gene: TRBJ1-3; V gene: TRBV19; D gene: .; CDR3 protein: CASKNRTISGNTIYF; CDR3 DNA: TGTGCCAGTAAAAACAGGACCATTTCTGGAAACACCATATATTTT
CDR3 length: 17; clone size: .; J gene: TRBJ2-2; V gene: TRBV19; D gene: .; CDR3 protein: CASMWAGLSANTGELFF; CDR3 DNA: TGTGCCAGTATGTGGGCGGGGCTCTCTGCGAACACCGGGGAGCTGTTTTTT
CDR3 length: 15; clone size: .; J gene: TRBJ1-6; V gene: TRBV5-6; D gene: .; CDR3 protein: CASTSRGSYNSPLHF; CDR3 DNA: TGTGCCAGCACTTCTCGGGGGTCCTATAATTCACCCCTCCACTTT
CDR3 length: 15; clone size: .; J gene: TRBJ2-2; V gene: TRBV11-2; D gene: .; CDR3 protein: CASSLSASITGELFF; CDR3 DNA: TGTGCCAGCAGCTTGTCTGCCAGTATTACCGGGGAGCTGTTTTTT
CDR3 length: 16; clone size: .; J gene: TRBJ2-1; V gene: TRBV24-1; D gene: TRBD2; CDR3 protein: CATSDPGLAGDNEQFF; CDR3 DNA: TGTGCCACCAGTGACCCGGGACTAGCGGGGGACAATGAGCAGTTCTTC
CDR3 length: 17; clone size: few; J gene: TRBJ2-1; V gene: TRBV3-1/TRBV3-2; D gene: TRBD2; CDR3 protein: CASSPTLSGGAYNEQFF; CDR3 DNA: TGTGCCAGCAGCCCCACCTTAAGCGGGGGGGCATACAATGAGCAGTTCTTC
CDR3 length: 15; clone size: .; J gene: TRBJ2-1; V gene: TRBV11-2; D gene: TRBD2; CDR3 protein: CASSPRLADYNEQFF; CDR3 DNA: TGTGCCAGCAGCCCTCGACTAGCGGACTACAATGAGCAGTTCTTC
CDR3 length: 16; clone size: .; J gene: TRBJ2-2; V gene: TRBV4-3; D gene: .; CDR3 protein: CASSQDWGRHTGELFF; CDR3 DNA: TGCGCCAGCAGCCAAGATTGGGGCAGACACACCGGGGAGCTGTTTTTT
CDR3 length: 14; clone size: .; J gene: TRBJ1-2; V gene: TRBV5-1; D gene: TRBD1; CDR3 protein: CASSAGQVNYGYTF; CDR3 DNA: TGCGCCAGCAGCGCCGGACAGGTCAACTATGGCTACACCTTC
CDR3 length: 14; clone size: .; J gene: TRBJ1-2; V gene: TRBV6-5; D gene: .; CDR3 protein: CASRGGAKNYGYTF; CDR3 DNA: TGTGCCAGCAGAGGCGGGGCGAAAAACTATGGCTACACCTTC
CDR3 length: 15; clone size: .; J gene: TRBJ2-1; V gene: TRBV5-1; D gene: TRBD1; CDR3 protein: CASSPRTGGSNEQFF; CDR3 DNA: TGCGCCAGCAGCCCCAGGACAGGGGGGAGTAATGAGCAGTTCTTC
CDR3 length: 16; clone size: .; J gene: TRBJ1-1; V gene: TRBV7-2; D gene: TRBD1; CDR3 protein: CASSLLQGALKSEAFF; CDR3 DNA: TGTGCCAGCAGCTTACTCCAGGGGGCCTTGAAGAGTGAAGCTTTCTTT
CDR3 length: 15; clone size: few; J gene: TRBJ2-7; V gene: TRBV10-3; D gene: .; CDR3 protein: CAISDPRASLYEQYF; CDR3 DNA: TGTGCCATCAGTGATCCTAGGGCTAGCCTGTACGAGCAGTACTTC
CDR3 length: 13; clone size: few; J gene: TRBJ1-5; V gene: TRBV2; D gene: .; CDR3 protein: CASSPYSNQPQHF; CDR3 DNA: TGTGCCAGCAGTCCTTATAGCAATCAGCCCCAGCATTTT
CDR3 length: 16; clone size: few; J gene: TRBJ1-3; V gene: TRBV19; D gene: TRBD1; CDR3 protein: CASRNRDRVSGNTIYF; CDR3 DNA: TGTGCCAGTAGAAACCGGGACAGGGTATCTGGAAACACCATATATTTT
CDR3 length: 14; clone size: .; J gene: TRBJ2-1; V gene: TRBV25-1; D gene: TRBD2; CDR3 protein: CASRSLAGNNEQFF; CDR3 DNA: TGTGCCAGCAGATCCCTAGCGGGCAACAATGAGCAGTTCTTC
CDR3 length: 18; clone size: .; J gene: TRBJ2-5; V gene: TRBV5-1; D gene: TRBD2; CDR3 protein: CASSLGSSGSSSQETQYF; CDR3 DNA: TGCGCCAGCAGCTTGGGGTCTAGCGGGAGTTCATCTCAAGAGACCCAGTACTTC
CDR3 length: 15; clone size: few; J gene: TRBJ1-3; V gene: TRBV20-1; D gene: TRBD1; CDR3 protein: CSASQGAMTGNTIYF; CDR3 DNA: TGCAGTGCTAGTCAGGGGGCTATGACTGGAAACACCATATATTTT
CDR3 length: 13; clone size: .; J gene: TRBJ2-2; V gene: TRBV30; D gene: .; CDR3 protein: CAWDSPNTGELFF; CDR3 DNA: TGTGCCTGGGACAGTCCGAACACCGGGGAGCTGTTTTTT
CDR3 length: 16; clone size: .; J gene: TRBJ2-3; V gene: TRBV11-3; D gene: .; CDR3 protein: CASSSRRESSTDTQYF; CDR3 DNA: TGTGCCAGCAGCTCGAGGAGGGAGTCCAGCACAGATACGCAGTATTTT
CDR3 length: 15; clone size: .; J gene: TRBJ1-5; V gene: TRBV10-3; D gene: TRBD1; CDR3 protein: CAIKSGGDSPNPQHF; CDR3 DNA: TGTGCCATCAAGTCGGGCGGGGACAGTCCCAATCCCCAGCATTTT
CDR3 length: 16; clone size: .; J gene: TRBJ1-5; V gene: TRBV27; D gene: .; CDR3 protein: CASSPNPGQPNQPQHF; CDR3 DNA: TGTGCCAGCAGTCCCAACCCCGGACAGCCCAATCAGCCCCAGCATTTT